Below, 9 T cell receptor beta chains from the same sample are listed, as sequenced in a study of blood T cells in healthy people across ages. A second about 7 to 11 cycle PCR used barcoded and J-beta primers. TCRdb re-analysed the 5' RACE reads in MiXCR, keeping a single row per CDR3 protein. The table has 780,000 or so distinct CDR3 sequences, 56% seen once. Sequenced sample: blood. These receptors originate from a man aged 35 to 55 in good health.

The chain combines TRBV28 with TRBJ2-3; maybe TRBD2 (7 bases). This CDR3 contains 17 residues. Germline CDR1 and CDR2: MDHEN and SYDVKM. Trimming left V 5 bases short and J 1 base short, with 19 bases between. The CDR3 DNA is TGTGCCAGCAGTGGGGGGGCAGGCCGTCAAGGCACAGATACGCAGTATTTT. Protein: CASSGGAGRQGTDTQYF.

This rearrangement joins TRBV10-3 to TRBJ2-1; TRBD2 is a possible D gene (7 bases). Trimming removed 4 bases at V and 8 bases at J, with 12 bases between. CDR3 length: 13 amino acids. The germline CDR1 and CDR2 sequences are ENHRY and SYGVKD. Written as DNA, the CDR3 is TGTGCCATCAGTGGGGGCGGGGGCGATGAGCAGTTCTTC. It yields the protein CAISGGGGDEQFF.

The genes are TRBV11-2 and TRBJ2-2; possibly TRBD2 for D (6 bases). The ends were cut back, 1 base at V and 6 bases at J, with 12 bases in the middle. The CDR3 runs to 15 residues. The germline CDR1 and CDR2 sequences are SGHAT and FQNNGV. CDR3 nucleotide sequence: TGTGCCAGCAGCTTAGTTCCCGGGGGACCCGGGGAGCTGTTTTTT. Amino acids: CASSLVPGGPGELFF.

The V call is TRBV6-5, the J call TRBJ2-1; D is possibly TRBD1 or TRBD2 (5 bases each). Per the germline V gene, CDR1 is MNHEY and CDR2 is SVGAGI. This CDR3 has 20 residues. V gave up 1 base and J gave up 0 bases, with 22 bases separating them. Here the CDR3 reads CASSYFRPSEGLSSYNEQFF. The CDR3 DNA reads TGTGCCAGCAGTTACTTCAGGCCAAGCGAGGGGCTTTCCTCCTACAATGAGCAGTTCTTC.

The CDR3 here is CAISATGQGYGYTF. CDR3 in DNA: TGTGCCATCAGTGCCACTGGACAGGGCTATGGCTACACCTTC. The chain carries TRBV10-3 and TRBJ1-2; 8 bases map to TRBD1. The ends lost 4 bases at V and 4 bases at J; junction bases unmatched: 5. The CDR3 contains 14 residues. CDR1 is ENHRY and CDR2 is SYGVKD in the germline V gene.

This clonotype was picked up a small number of times. This chain uses TRBV29-1 with TRBJ2-3; 10 nucleotides match TRBD2. Germline V CDR1 and CDR2: SQVTM, ANQGSEA. This CDR3 is 14 amino acids long. The trim removed 6 bases at V and 2 bases at J, leaving 5 bases unmatched. The DNA of the CDR3 is TGCAGCGTAGTAACTAGCGGGACCACAGATACGCAGTATTTT. Translation gives CSVVTSGTTDTQYF.

This clonotype came up a few times. The rearrangement links TRBV28 to TRBJ2-1; TRBD1 might be the D (6 bases). Germline values: CDR1 MDHEN, CDR2 SYDVKM. CDR3 length: 13 residues. The V gene lost 6 bases and the J gene lost 8 bases, with 14 bases spanning the gap. For the CDR3, the DNA is TGTGCCAGCAGCGGGACACCTGAAGATGAGCAGTTCTTC. Its protein is CASSGTPEDEQFF.

This CDR3 is CASSWNLGGSVYEQYF. The CDR3 region has the DNA TGTGCCAGCAGTTGGAACTTGGGGGGCTCGGTCTACGAGCAGTACTTC. This sequence joins TRBV27 and TRBJ2-7; D is perhaps TRBD1 or TRBD2 (6 bases each). Germline assignment: CDR1 MNHEY and CDR2 SMNVEV (reference sequence). The V gene lost 4 bases and the J gene lost 3 bases, with 19 bases spanning the gap. The CDR3 covers 16 residues.

The chain uses TRBV11-1 and TRBJ1-1; a possible D gene is TRBD1 (5 bases). V was clipped by 1 base and J by 1 base, with 10 bases between them. The CDR3 spans 15 residues. Germline values: CDR1 SGHAT, CDR2 FQDESV (reference sequence). Written as DNA, the CDR3 is TGTGCCAGCAGCTTAGAGGGGAGTAAGAACACTGAAGCTTTCTTT. Translated: CASSLEGSKNTEAFF. Full variable domain (outside the CDR3, taken from reference TRBV11-1 and TRBJ1-1): EAEVAQSPRYKITEKSQAVAFWCDPISGHATLYWYRQILGQGPELLVQFQDESVVDDSQLPKDRFSAERLKGVDSTLKIQPAELGDSAMYLCASSLEGSKNTEAFFGQGTRLTVV.